This TCR beta chain appears in the sequencing data of a study of T cells in Graves' hyperthyroidism and ophthalmopathy (dated by TCRdb to between 2018 and 2021). Regarding the study in general: Peripheral blood was sampled at the time of initial diagnosis, prior to any treatment. After blood sampling, hyperthyroidism patients were treated with methimazole at a starting dose of 30 mg daily, and ophthalmopathy patients were treated with high-dose intravenous methylprednisolone. To identify TCR V-J signatures that set the groups apart, the researchers used a discovery cohort of more than 95 patients, made up of about 44 with Graves' ophthalmopathy and some 56 with stable Graves' hyperthyroidism. TCR Vbeta CDR3 sequencing of fewer than 150 peripheral blood samples (approximately 44 ophthalmopathy, 70 to 85 hyperthyroidism and roughly 17 progressor patients) is reported in the paper. Whether ophthalmopathy could be predicted prospectively was tested in an independent validation cohort made up of under 20 hyperthyroidism patients plus 17 patients who later progressed to ophthalmopathy. For training and testing, the approximately 92 patients in the discovery cohort were randomly divided in a 7:3 ratio. Thyroid tissue and blood T-cell repertoires from six Graves' hyperthyroidism patients were also compared in the study. General conclusions and limits of the study: No statistical method was used to set the sample size in advance, and investigators knew the group allocation. During validation, the model predicted progression to ophthalmopathy a median of about 6.3 months ahead of onset, with almost 71% sensitivity and around 73% specificity. A model built on a 13 V-J signature distinguished ophthalmopathy from stable hyperthyroidism, reaching about 88% sensitivity and 81.08% specificity in cross-validation and 80%/75% in testing. Most expanded thyroid clonotypes (frequency above 0.001) were also found in blood, which suggests that blood repertoires may mirror thyroid immune responses.

Stable Graves' hyperthyroidism was defined as no progression to ophthalmopathy during 18 months of follow-up. Hyperthyroidism patients were newly diagnosed, with disease duration under 2 months, and aged 18 to 65 years. Patients with uncontrolled infections, other autoimmune diseases, pregnancy or lactation were excluded. Diagnoses relied on clinical symptoms, serum thyroxine and TRAb, thyroid ultrasound and orbital computed tomography. PBMCs were separated from roughly 10 ml of fresh peripheral blood using Ficoll-Paque density gradient centrifugation. Trizol reagent was used to extract total RNA, and RNA quality was then checked on an Agilent 2100 Bioanalyzer. Only a few counts were recorded for this clonotype. What antigen it recognizes has not been identified. No per-base quality is available; no much larger clone lies one base away. The CDR3, from cysteine to phenylalanine, totals 16 residues. The entry retains the CDR3 DNA only, 48 bases that are in frame from base 1. CDR1 MNHEY and CDR2 SMNVEV were looked up in the germline V gene (reference sequence). Here V drops 2 bases and J drops 4 bases, and the junction holds 7 bases not matched to any gene.

The TCR beta CDR3 regions were amplified from the RNA transcripts. For the first round of RT-PCR on the TCR CDR3, the HTBI primer set was used together with the Qiagen OneStep RT-PCR kit. The libraries were constructed in a second round of multiplex PCR and then size-selected and purified. Sequencing of the libraries was done on an Illumina HiSeq2000 using paired-end 100 bp reads. As for the original processing: Raw data were processed with SOAPnuke, discarding reads with adapters, uncalled bases, mean Phred below 15, or no exact constant-primer or identifier match. COPE v1.2.5 was used to merge high-quality paired reads, and clonotypes were defined as unique nucleotide sequences. MiTCR v1.1 was used to align the clonotypes against IMGT TRBV, TRBD and TRBJ reference segments. The analysis was restricted to V-J combinations with a frequency above 0.0001, which together covered around 99% of the repertoires. A TCS score was defined as the ratio of F50 (clonal expansion) to E x V (chaos), with BLOSUM62-based TCRdist applied between CDR3 peptides within each V-J. Welch's t-statistics and random forest reduced 500 to 550 V-J features to 10 to 15, which were used in a naive Bayes classifier (R e1071). In-frame beta chains were kept once TCRdb had trimmed the public reads at Q25 with fastp and called clones with MiXCR. Every CDR3 protein is listed once, alongside the most common genes and DNA of its rows. In this record, the V and J calls reflect TCRdb's handling and not the investigators' own analysis. This sample has roughly 420,000 distinct CDR3 sequences in its table, and around a sixth of those were observed once. The ten largest account for 12% to 15% of the sample.

The sequence joins TRBV27 to TRBJ1-1; the central 10 bases match TRBD1. The receptor's source is a woman aged 18-30 years with Graves' hyperthyroidism. The sequenced sample consisted of blood. Here is the DNA: TGTGCCAGCAGTTTAAAGACAGGGGGCTTTGGCACTGAAGCTTTCTTT. Its coded protein is CASSLKTGGFGTEAFF.